The rows below give T cell receptor beta chains drawn from one sample of a study of T cells after posttransplantation cyclophosphamide. The method was immunoSEQ multiplex PCR; TCRdb's version includes in-frame clones alone and lacks a portion of them. The sample shows about 39,000 clones, no singletons; the ten largest hold more than 4.5%. Sequencing was carried out using PBMCs. These receptor sequences come from a woman aged 45 to 65 in good health and a related stem cell transplant donor. Each CDR3 is given with its conserved first and last residue. The D gene is left open where the match is weak. Rows may omit the clone size; those that give it use once, few, many or a size class.

. many TRBJ2-3 TRBV7-3 TGTGCCAGCAGTCAGACAGCAGATACGCAGTATTTT CASSQTADTQYF
TRBD1 many TRBJ2-7 TRBV28 TGTGCCAGCAGTCGACAGGGGTACTCCTACGAGCAGTACTTC CASSRQGYSYEQYF
. many TRBJ2-2 TRBV27 TGTGCCAGCAGTTTGCAGGGAACCGGGGAGCTGTTTTTT CASSLQGTGELFF
TRBD1 many TRBJ1-2 TRBV30 TGTGCCTGGACTAGGACAGGCCCATCTTATGGCTACACCTTC CAWTRTGPSYGYTF
. many TRBJ1-1 TRBV5-1 TGCGCCAGCAATCCCCCAGGGGTGAATACTGAAGCTTTCTTT CASNPPGVNTEAFF
. many TRBJ2-3 TRBV6-5 TGTGCCAGCAGAGAAAAGGGGGGGAGCACAGATACGCAGTATTTT CASREKGGSTDTQYF
TRBD1 many TRBJ2-7 TRBV5-4 TGTGCCAGCAGCTCTCCGGGACAGCCCTCCTACGAGCAGTACTTC CASSSPGQPSYEQYF
. . TRBJ1-1 TRBV7-2 TGTGCCAGCAGCTTAAGTAACGCGGGGTTTGGGGGTTTCTTT CASSLSNAGFGGFF
TRBD1 . TRBJ2-3 TRBV9 TGTGCCAGCAGCCCGGGACAGGGACCTTCGTTCACAGATACGCAGTATTTT CASSPGQGPSFTDTQYF
. many TRBJ1-3 TRBV30 TGTGCCTGGAGTGTTGCGTCAATTACCCCAACAGATGGAAACACCATATATTTT CAWSVASITPTDGNTIYF
. many TRBJ1-2 TRBV4-1 TGCGCCAGCAGAGGGGTCGATGGCTACACCTTC CASRGVDGYTF
TRBD1 many TRBJ2-7 TRBV9 TGTGCCAGCAGCGCCACAGGGGGCTACGAGCAGTACTTC CASSATGGYEQYF
. many TRBJ1-2 TRBV5-1 TGCGCCAGCAGCTTGGATTGGCCAGGGGAGAATGGCTACACCTTC CASSLDWPGENGYTF
TRBD1 few TRBJ1-6 TRBV28 TGTGCCAGCAGTTGGAGAGGGGGCGTCGTTAATTCACCCCTCCACTTT CASSWRGGVVNSPLHF
. . TRBJ2-7 TRBV6-1 TGTGCCAGCAGTGAGTGGCGGGGTACAAACGAGCAGTACTTC CASSEWRGTNEQYF
. many TRBJ2-7 TRBV4-3 TGCGCCAGCAGCCACCTGGGGGGGCCCGTCTCCTACGAGCAGTACTTC CASSHLGGPVSYEQYF
TRBD1 . TRBJ2-7 TRBV7-9 TGTGCCAGCAGCTTGACAGGGTACGAGCAGTACTTC CASSLTGYEQYF
. many TRBJ1-4 TRBV6-5 TGTGCCAGCAGTACGGGGGTCCCGCCCGAAAAACTGTTTTTT CASSTGVPPEKLFF
TRBD1 many TRBJ1-1 TRBV30 TGTGCCTGCCTCTTGTTGGGGGACAGCGCTGAAGCTTTCTTT CACLLLGDSAEAFF
. many TRBJ1-1 TRBV5-1 TGCGCCAGCAGCCGTGTTTGGGAGGAGAATGAAGCTTTCTTT CASSRVWEENEAFF
. many TRBJ1-5 TRBV5-4 TGTGCCAGCAGCTTGGACAGGGGCAATCAGCCCCAGCATTTT CASSLDRGNQPQHF
TRBD1 few TRBJ2-7 TRBV7-9 TGTGCCAGCAGCTTAGAGACAGGGTGGGCAAGCGAGCAGTACTTC CASSLETGWASEQYF
. many TRBJ1-1 TRBV7-9 TGTGCCACACGGGCAGGGGCCGGTGAGTACACTGAAGCTTTCTTT CATRAGAGEYTEAFF
. many TRBJ1-2 TRBV28 TGTGCCAGCAGTTTACAGGGTAACGATGGCTACACCTTC CASSLQGNDGYTF
TRBD1 many TRBJ1-2 TRBV11-2 TGTGCCAGCAGCCTTGACAGGGAGGTAGGCTACACCTTC CASSLDREVGYTF
TRBD1 . TRBJ1-2 TRBV18 TGTGCCAGCTCACCACCTTCCAGGGGGTCCTATGGCTACACCTTC CASSPPSRGSYGYTF
. many TRBJ1-4 TRBV25-1 TGTGCCAGCAGCAAAATTCTGGGAGGGGTCAATGAAAAACTGTTTTTT CASSKILGGVNEKLFF
TRBD1 many TRBJ1-2 TRBV19 TGTGCCAGTAGAGAACAGGGGCTGGGTGATTATGGCTACACCTTC CASREQGLGDYGYTF
TRBD2 many TRBJ2-2 TRBV2 TGTGCCAGCAGTCTAGCGGGAACGAACACCGGGGAGCTGTTTTTT CASSLAGTNTGELFF
. many TRBJ2-1 TRBV14 TGTGCCAGCAGCCAAGGGAGCGGGCAGTTCTTC CASSQGSGQFF
. many TRBJ1-6 TRBV10-1 TGCGCCAGCAGTGAGGCCAGGGATAATTCACCCCTCCACTTT CASSEARDNSPLHF
. many TRBJ2-3 TRBV5-1 TGCGCCAGCAGAACCCTTGGACAGAGCACAGATACGCAGTATTTT CASRTLGQSTDTQYF
TRBD2 few TRBJ2-7 TRBV6-1 TGTGCCAGCAGTGAAGACGTTGGAGCGGGGGCCTCCTACGAGCAGTACTTC CASSEDVGAGASYEQYF
. many TRBJ1-2 TRBV4-1 TGCGCCAGCAGCCAAGACGCCGGACAGAACTATGGCTACACCTTC CASSQDAGQNYGYTF
. many TRBJ1-5 TRBV4-1 TGCGCCAGCAGCCAAGATGGCGGCAGCAATCAGCCCCAGCATTTT CASSQDGGSNQPQHF
. many TRBJ2-7 TRBV18 TGTGCCAGCTCACCACGTCAGGGCGCCTACGAGCAGTACTTC CASSPRQGAYEQYF
. many TRBJ2-1 TRBV28 TGTGCCAGCAGTGCCCGGTATGAGCAGTTCTTC CASSARYEQFF